This entry features one T cell receptor beta chain sequence. The clone's antigen remains unknown. There are no base qualities to consult, and no much larger clone falls within one base. The record originates from a study of shared clonotypes between healthy human individuals (dated by TCRdb to 2019 to 2021). Context from the whole study: A couple of women and a few men aged 18 to 49 years were included in the cohort. Leukapheresis yielded between about 0.94 and 10 billion PBMCs per donor. To estimate repertoire size and how much clonotype sharing occurs between individuals, the study deeply sequenced the blood TCR repertoires of several healthy adults. Different laboratories and diverse techniques were used to prepare libraries and sequence TCR repertoires, to increase sequencing depth and limit assay-specific biases. For each donor, CD4 naive and CD4 memory were each given three plates, CD8 naive was given two plates, and CD8 memory was given one plate.

Using the deep immunoSEQ assay, TCR CDR3 regions were amplified from genomic DNA by multiplex PCR. Extracted genomic DNA from each cell subset was distributed evenly across all wells of several immunoSEQ 96-well plates, and each plate was treated as a replicate. For sorted subsets, 150 to 200 ng genomic DNA, equal to some 30,000 T cell genomes, was loaded into each replicate PCR. Purified libraries were measured with a Qubit 3.0 fluorometer, size-checked on a Bioanalyzer 2100, and measured again with the KAPA Library Quantification kit. Every immunoSEQ 96-well plate was sequenced on a separate single-read 150-cycle Illumina NextSeq 550 flow cell. The paper's processing steps were these. Because the immunoSEQ output held only junctional sequences and lacked quality scores, the filtering could not match the filtering applied to full-length reads. Sequences were annotated with PyIR, a Python wrapper for IgBLAST v1.9, and V/J genes and CDR3 were assigned using IMGT germline references. Any read was removed if the V/J assignment was weak (E-value above 1e-6), the CDR3 was missing, or the read contained stop codons, out-of-frame junctions, or ambiguous translated residues. V3J clonotypes were defined by identical inferred V gene, J gene, and CDR3 amino acid sequence. Percentage overlap between repertoires was computed as shared unique clonotypes divided by the size of the smaller repertoire. Richness of each repertoire was evaluated using RTK rarefaction, the Chao1 estimator, and Recon v2.1 estimates of unobserved clonotypes. OLGA was used to compute generation probabilities for all TCRbeta clonotypes that the gDNA method yielded from a few donors. Not all clones reach the TCRdb copy of this immuneACCESS table, which keeps in-frame sequences only. Checked studies attribute under half of the gap to unresolved V genes and leave the rest unexplained. V, J and clone size derive from that table, while D and trimming were established from the DNA sequence. The sample yields almost 750,000 clones; about two thirds were counted once. The top ten clones comprise less than 2% of the sample.

Overall study outcomes, separate from this receptor: Even with the large sequencing depth, rarefaction of the sorted-subset datasets indicated that sequencing was incomplete. The genetic and exposure-history diversity represented was limited by the small number of donors. Compared with non-shared clonotypes, the clonotypes found in all four sorted-subset donors had higher generation probabilities. Pairwise subsampling led to the expectation that sequencing depth would affect the degree of clonotype sharing among donors. When several donors were compared, the shared fraction of clonotypes was approximately 5% for naive CD4, around 4% for naive CD8, 2% to 2.5% for memory CD4, and around 0.4% for memory CD8. Naive subsets generally had larger estimated clonotype richness than memory subsets did. Only blood was sampled, and tissue TCR repertoires likely differ from those in blood.

Donors were healthy HIV-negative adults with no recently reported acute infections or vaccinations. All donors were Caucasian adults living in Nashville, Tennessee, USA. Magnetic negative selection was used to enrich CD4+ T cells, after which naive cells were positively selected on CD45RA and the negative fraction became the memory subset. Blood was collected by leukapheresis, and PBMCs were isolated by Ficoll-Histopaque density gradient centrifugation and then cryopreserved in liquid nitrogen vapor phase. Analytical flow cytometry was used to check the purity and quantity of each magnetically sorted T cell population. Each sorted fraction had its genomic DNA isolated and then quantified by UV absorbance on a Nanodrop 2000c. V was cut back by 4 bases and J by 4 bases, leaving a gap of 12 bases between them. Inclusive of the bounding cysteine and phenylalanine, the CDR3 is 13 residues long. The CDR3 DNA has 39 bases and is translated from base 1. The germline V gene (reference sequence) sets CDR1 to SGHNT and CDR2 to YYREEE.

Material for sequencing was memory CD4+ T cells sorted from blood. The cell subset or site label on this specimen signifies: CD45RA-negative fraction. The chain couples TRBV5-4 to TRBJ2-7; no D gene can be assigned with confidence. The TCR was taken from a woman in her 30s in good health. The sequenced DNA: TGTGCCAGCAGCCAAGATCATGGATACGAGCAGTACTTC. It codes for CASSQDHGYEQYF.